The sample holds many counts of the clone carrying this TCR beta chain. The antigen is not known. The data derive from a study of neurological immune-mediated disorders. TCRdb reprocessed the 5' RACE reads with MiXCR, giving one entry per CDR3 protein. Of 130,000 or so distinct CDR3 sequences listed, 3.2% are singletons. The study's findings and limits: Subjects shared no identical expanded-clone CDR3 amino acid sequences, suggesting private TCR-beta repertoires in all groups.

V gave up 8 bases and J gave up 0 bases; unmatched junction bases: 3. The length of the CDR3 is 13 residues. Germline V CDR1 and CDR2: DFQATT, SNEGSKA (reference sequence). The TCR sequence derives from a woman aged 25 to 39 with multiple sclerosis. The chain links TRBV20-1 to TRBJ2-7, with TRBD2 identical over 11 bases. Specimen: PBMCs. The DNA of the CDR3 is TGCAGTTCTACTAGCGGGGGCTCCTACGAGCAGTACTTC. This gives the protein CSSTSGGSYEQYF.